The clone carrying this T cell receptor (beta chain) was found many times. Its antigen remains unidentified. The sample belongs to a study of T cells in Graves' hyperthyroidism and ophthalmopathy. Background on the study: Staff took peripheral blood when the initial diagnosis was made, before any treatment began.

Aged 18 to 65, the patients had hyperthyroidism that was newly diagnosed and had lasted under 2 months. Regions amplified from RNA transcripts were the TCR beta CDR3 regions. A first-round RT-PCR of the TCR CDR3 used the HTBI primer set. TCRdb passed the multiplex PCR reads through MiXCR, listing each CDR3 protein once. In the table there are about 200,000 distinct CDR3 sequences, around a sixth of which are singletons. Broader study findings: Appearing also in blood were most of the thyroid clonotypes expanded above 0.001. Classification by a 13 V-J model distinguished ophthalmopathy from stable hyperthyroidism.

The J segment lost 4 bases and the V segment lost 5 bases, leaving 10 bases of the junction unmatched. The CDR3 is 15 amino acids. The germline gives CDR1 SGHTA, CDR2 FQGNSA. The rearrangement links TRBV7-2 to TRBJ2-5; 7 nucleotides match TRBD2. The sequence came from a woman aged 50 to 60 with Graves' hyperthyroidism. Material: blood. The CDR3 loop reads CASSPPSGRVETQYF. Here the CDR3 DNA reads TGTGCCAGCAGCCCCCCTAGCGGAAGAGTAGAGACCCAGTACTTC.